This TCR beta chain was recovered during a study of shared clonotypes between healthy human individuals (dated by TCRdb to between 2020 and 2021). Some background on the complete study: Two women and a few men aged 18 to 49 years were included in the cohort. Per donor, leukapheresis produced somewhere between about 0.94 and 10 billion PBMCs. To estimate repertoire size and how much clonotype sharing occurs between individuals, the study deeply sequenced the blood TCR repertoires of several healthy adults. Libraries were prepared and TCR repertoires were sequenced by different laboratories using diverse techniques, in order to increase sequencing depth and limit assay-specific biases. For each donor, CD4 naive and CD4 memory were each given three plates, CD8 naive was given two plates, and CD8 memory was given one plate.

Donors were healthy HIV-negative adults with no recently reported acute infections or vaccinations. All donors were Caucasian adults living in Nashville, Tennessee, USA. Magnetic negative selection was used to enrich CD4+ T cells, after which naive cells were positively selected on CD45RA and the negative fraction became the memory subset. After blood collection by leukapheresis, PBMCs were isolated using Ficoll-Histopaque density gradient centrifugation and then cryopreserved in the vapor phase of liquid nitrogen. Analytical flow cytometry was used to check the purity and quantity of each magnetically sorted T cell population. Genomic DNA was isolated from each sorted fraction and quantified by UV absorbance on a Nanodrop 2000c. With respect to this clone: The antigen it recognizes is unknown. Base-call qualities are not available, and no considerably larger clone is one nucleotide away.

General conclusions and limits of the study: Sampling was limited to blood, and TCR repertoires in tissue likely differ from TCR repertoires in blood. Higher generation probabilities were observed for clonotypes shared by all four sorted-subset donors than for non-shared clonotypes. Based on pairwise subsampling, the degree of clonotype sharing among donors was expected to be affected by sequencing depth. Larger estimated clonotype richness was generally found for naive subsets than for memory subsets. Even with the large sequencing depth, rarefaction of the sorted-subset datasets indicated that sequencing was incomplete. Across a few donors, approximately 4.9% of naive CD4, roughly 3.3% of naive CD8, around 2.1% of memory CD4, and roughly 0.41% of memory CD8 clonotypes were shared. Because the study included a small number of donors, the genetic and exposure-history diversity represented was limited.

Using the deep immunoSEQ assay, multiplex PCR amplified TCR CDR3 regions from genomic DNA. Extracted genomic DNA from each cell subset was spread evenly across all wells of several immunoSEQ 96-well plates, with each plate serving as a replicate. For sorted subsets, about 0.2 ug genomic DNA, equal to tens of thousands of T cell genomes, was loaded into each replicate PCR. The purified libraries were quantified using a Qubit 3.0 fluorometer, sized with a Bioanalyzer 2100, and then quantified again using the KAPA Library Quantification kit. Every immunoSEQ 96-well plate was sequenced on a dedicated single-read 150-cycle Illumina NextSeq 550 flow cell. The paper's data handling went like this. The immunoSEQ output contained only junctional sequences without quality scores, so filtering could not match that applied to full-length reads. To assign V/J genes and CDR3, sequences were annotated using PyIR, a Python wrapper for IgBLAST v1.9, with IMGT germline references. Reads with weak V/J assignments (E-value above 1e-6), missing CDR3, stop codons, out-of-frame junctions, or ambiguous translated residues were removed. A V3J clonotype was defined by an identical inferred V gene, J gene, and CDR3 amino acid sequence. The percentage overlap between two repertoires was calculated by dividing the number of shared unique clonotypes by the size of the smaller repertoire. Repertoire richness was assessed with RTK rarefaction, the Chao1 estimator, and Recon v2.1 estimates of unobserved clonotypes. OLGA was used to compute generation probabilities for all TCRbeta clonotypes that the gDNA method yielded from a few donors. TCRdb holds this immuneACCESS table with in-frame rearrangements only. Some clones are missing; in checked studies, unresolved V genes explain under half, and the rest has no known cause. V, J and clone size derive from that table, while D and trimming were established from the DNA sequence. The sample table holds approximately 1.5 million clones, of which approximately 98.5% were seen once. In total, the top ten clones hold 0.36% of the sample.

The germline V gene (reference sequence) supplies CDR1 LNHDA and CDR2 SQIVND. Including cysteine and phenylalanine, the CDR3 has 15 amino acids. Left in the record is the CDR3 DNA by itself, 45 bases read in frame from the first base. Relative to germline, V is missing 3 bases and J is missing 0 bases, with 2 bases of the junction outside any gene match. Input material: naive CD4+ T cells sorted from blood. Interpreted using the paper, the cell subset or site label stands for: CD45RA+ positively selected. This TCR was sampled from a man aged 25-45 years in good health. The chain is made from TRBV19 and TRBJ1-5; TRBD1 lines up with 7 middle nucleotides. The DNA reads TGTGCCAGTAGTATCCGACAGGGTAGCAATCAGCCCCAGCATTTT. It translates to CASSIRQGSNQPQHF. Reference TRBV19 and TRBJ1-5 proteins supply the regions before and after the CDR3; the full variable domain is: DGGITQSPKYLFRKEGQNVTLSCEQNLNHDAMYWYRQDPGQGLRLIYYSQIVNDFQKGDIAEGYSVSREKKESFPLTVTSAQKNPTAFYLCASSIRQGSNQPQHFGDGTRLSIL.